The T cell receptor (beta chain) under discussion was sequenced for a study of T cell repertoires in cytomegalovirus infection. At the level of the study: Newly reported HLA-C-restricted and thoroughly characterized HLA-B-restricted CMV epitopes were employed. CMV infection together with matching HLA type was indicated by public TCR beta signatures. Study results and caveats: The ex vivo response was dominated by HLA-C-restricted CMV-specific TCR beta clonotypes. Based on cumulative public TCR beta family frequency, carriers of CMV plus the relevant HLA were identified.

TCRdb reprocessed the reads with MiXCR, giving one entry per CDR3 protein. The table shows approximately 910,000 distinct CDR3 sequences, with roughly a third occurring only once. CDR1 and CDR2 (germline): SGHAT, FQNNGV. This CDR3 comprises 15 residues. V lost 0 bases and J 11 bases, leaving 17 bases between the germline ends. The sample holds a few counts of this clonotype. The antigen is unknown. The chain carries TRBV11-2 and TRBJ2-1, with TRBD2 as a possible D gene (6 bases). The input for sequencing was cultured CD8+ T cells from PBMCs, taken from culture after CMV antigen stimulation. This receptor was obtained from a human donor in good health (CMV status not recorded). Some clones in this sample may be carry-over from other donors' samples. The DNA of the CDR3 is TGTGCCAGCAGCTTAGACCGGAGACTAGTCTCGCAGCAGTTCTTC. It yields the protein CASSLDRRLVSQQFF. The full variable domain, completed using reference TRBV11-2 and TRBJ2-1, is EAGVAQSPRYKIIEKRQSVAFWCNPISGHATLYWYQQILGQGPKLLIQFQNNGVVDDSQLPKDRFSAERLKGVDSTLKIQPAKLEDSAVYLCASSLDRRLVSQQFFGPGTRLTVL.